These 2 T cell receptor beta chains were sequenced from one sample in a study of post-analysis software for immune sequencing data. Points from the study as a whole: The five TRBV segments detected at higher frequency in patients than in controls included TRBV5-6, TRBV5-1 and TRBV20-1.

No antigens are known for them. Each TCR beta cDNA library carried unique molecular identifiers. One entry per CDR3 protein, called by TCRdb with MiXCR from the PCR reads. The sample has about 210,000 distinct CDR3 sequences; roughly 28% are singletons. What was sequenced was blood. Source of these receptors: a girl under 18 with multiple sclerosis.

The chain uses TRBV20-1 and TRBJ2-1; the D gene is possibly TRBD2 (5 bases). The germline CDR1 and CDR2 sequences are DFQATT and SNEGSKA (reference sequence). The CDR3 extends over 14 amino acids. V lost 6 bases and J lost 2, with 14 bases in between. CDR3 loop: CSAAFTGTYNEQFF. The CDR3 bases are TGCAGTGCCGCCTTTACGGGAACCTACAATGAGCAGTTCTTC.

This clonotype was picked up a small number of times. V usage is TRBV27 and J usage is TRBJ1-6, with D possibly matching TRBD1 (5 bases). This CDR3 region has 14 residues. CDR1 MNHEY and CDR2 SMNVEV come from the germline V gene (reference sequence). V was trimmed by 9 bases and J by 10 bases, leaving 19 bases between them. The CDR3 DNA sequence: TGTGCCAGGAAATTGGGGCTGATAGGATCACCCCTCCACTTT. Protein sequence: CARKLGLIGSPLHF.